Listed below are T cell receptor beta chains from one sample, sequenced in a study of blood T cell repertoires in COVID-19. Using immunoSEQ multiplex PCR, the repertoire was profiled, and TCRdb retains in-frame clones only, with some absent. The table includes about 260,000 clones, 84% detected once. Sample: PBMCs or T cells enriched from blood (not recorded which). These receptors all come from a man in his thirties or forties with acute COVID-19. Both conserved end residues are part of each CDR3. A D gene is named only where the DNA matches it firmly. The size entry is marked missing in some rows and otherwise reads once, few, many or a size class.

j_gene | v_gene | abundance | d_gene | CDR3nt | CDR3aa
TRBJ2-5 | TRBV19 | . | TRBD2 | TGTGCCAGTACCCGGGGGGGGACACTACAAGAGACCCAGTACTTC | CASTRGGTLQETQYF
TRBJ1-5 | TRBV28 | . | TRBD1 | TGTGCCAGCAGATTCCCGGACAGGAACAATCAGCCCCAGCATTTT | CASRFPDRNNQPQHF
TRBJ2-3 | TRBV2 | . | TRBD2 | TGTGCCAGCCCGACCCCGGGGCTAGCGGGAGTAGTAGATACGCAGTATTTT | CASPTPGLAGVVDTQYF
TRBJ1-1 | TRBV3-1/TRBV3-2 | . | . | TGTGCCAGCAGCCAAGAGGCGGGGGGAAGGACTGAAGCTTTCTTT | CASSQEAGGRTEAFF
TRBJ1-4 | TRBV5-1 | . | . | TGTGCCAGCCGCCCGCAGGGTCGGAATGAAAAACTGTTTTTT | CASRPQGRNEKLFF
TRBJ2-5 | TRBV27 | . | . | TGTGCCAGCAGTTTCCGTTCGACTCAAGAGACCCAGTACTTC | CASSFRSTQETQYF
TRBJ1-6 | TRBV6-5 | once | TRBD1 | TGTGCCAGCAGTTACCGACAGGGGGTTGGGAATTCACCCCTCCACTTT | CASSYRQGVGNSPLHF
TRBJ1-1 | TRBV11-2 | . | TRBD1 | TGTGCCAGCAGCCACCGGGACAGCCGCACTGAAGCTTTCTTT | CASSHRDSRTEAFF
TRBJ1-4 | TRBV18 | . | . | TGTGCCAGCTCACCAGGGGGCGAAAAACTGTTTTTT | CASSPGGEKLFF
TRBJ1-1 | TRBV2 | . | TRBD1 | TGTGCCAGCAGTAGCCGGACAGGGAACACTGAAGCTTTCTTT | CASSSRTGNTEAFF
TRBJ1-1 | TRBV6-4 | . | . | TGTGCCAGCAGTGACTCGCGGGAGATTAGTACTGAAGCTTTCTTT | CASSDSREISTEAFF
TRBJ1-1 | TRBV7-9 | . | . | TGTGCCAGCAGCGGAGGGGTGAACACTGAAGCTTTCTTT | CASSGGVNTEAFF
TRBJ1-3 | TRBV19 | . | . | TGTGCCAGTAGTTCGGACACTCTAGGCAACACCATATATTTT | CASSSDTLGNTIYF
TRBJ2-1 | TRBV12-5 | . | TRBD2 | TGTGCTAGTGGTTTCCTTAGCGGGAGGAGCAATGAGCAGTTCTTC | CASGFLSGRSNEQFF
TRBJ2-2 | TRBV24-1 | . | . | TGTGCCACCAGTGATTTCACCCTAACGAACACCGGGGAGCTGTTTTTT | CATSDFTLTNTGELFF
TRBJ2-2 | TRBV5-6 | . | TRBD2 | TGTGCCAGCAGCTTGTGGGCTAGCGGGGGGCCTTACACCGGGGAGCTGTTTTTT | CASSLWASGGPYTGELFF
TRBJ1-2 | TRBV7-8 | . | . | TGTGCCAGCAGCCCCCGTTCACAGGGAAGTGGTGGCTACACCTTC | CASSPRSQGSGGYTF
TRBJ2-4 | TRBV18 | . | . | TGTGCCAGCTCAAGCCGGGACTTTCAGTACTTC | CASSSRDFQYF
TRBJ1-2 | TRBV24-1 | . | . | TGTGCCACCAGTGAAAGTCCAGGGCGTTATGGCTACACCTTC | CATSESPGRYGYTF
TRBJ1-1 | TRBV6-5 | once | TRBD1 | TGTGCCAGCAGTTACACAGGGGTTTCGAACACTGAAGCTTTCTTT | CASSYTGVSNTEAFF
TRBJ2-1 | TRBV21-1 | . | . | TGTGCCAGCAGCATGATACTAGCGGGCCTTTACAATGAGCAGTTCTTC | CASSMILAGLYNEQFF
TRBJ1-1 | TRBV10-1 | . | . | TGCGCCAGCAGTGAGTGGGGGGGCACTGAAGCTTTCTTT | CASSEWGGTEAFF
TRBJ1-3 | TRBV5-8 | . | TRBD1 | TGTGCCAGCAGACCCCGAGGACAGGCCGTTTTAGGAAACACCATATATTTT | CASRPRGQAVLGNTIYF
TRBJ1-4 | TRBV5-4 | . | . | TGTGCCAGCAGCGCGGGGGGGGTGAATGAAAAACTGTTTTTT | CASSAGGVNEKLFF
TRBJ1-1 | TRBV3-1/TRBV3-2 | . | . | TGTGCCAGCAGCCGCGCCGCGGCTGCTGAAGCTTTCTTT | CASSRAAAAEAFF
TRBJ1-1 | TRBV27 | . | . | TGTGCCAGCAGTTTATTATCAGGGTCGGGCACTGAAGCTTTCTTT | CASSLLSGSGTEAFF
TRBJ1-1 | TRBV5-1 | . | . | TGTGCCAGCAGCTCCGGACAGCTGGACACTGAAGCTTTCTTT | CASSSGQLDTEAFF
TRBJ1-3 | TRBV7-8 | . | . | TGTGCCAGCAGCCTCCAAGTTGCAGGCCCCTCTGGAAACACCATATATTTT | CASSLQVAGPSGNTIYF
TRBJ2-1 | TRBV5-1 | . | . | TGCGCCAGCAGCTTCGATACAAATGAGCAGTTCTTC | CASSFDTNEQFF
TRBJ1-4 | TRBV6-4 | . | . | TGTGCCAGCAGTGACTTGCTTGTGGTGTTATCTTACGAGGTGTTTTTT | CASSDLLVVLSYEVFF
TRBJ1-1 | TRBV9 | once | . | TGTGCCAGCAGCGTAGATCGAGCTTTCTTT | CASSVDRAFF
TRBJ2-1 | TRBV7-8 | . | . | TGTGCCAGCAGCTTAGCGCGACTTAACAATGAGCAGTTCTTC | CASSLARLNNEQFF
TRBJ1-1 | TRBV11-3 | few | . | TGTGCCAGCAGCTTAACAGCCATGAACACTGAAGCTTTCTTT | CASSLTAMNTEAFF
TRBJ1-2 | TRBV3-1/TRBV3-2 | . | . | TGTGCCAGCAGCCAAGGCGATCGTGGCTACACCTTC | CASSQGDRGYTF
TRBJ1-2 | TRBV3-1/TRBV3-2 | many | TRBD1 | TGTGCCAGCAGCCCACGGCAGGGGGAGCTCTATGGCTACACCTTC | CASSPRQGELYGYTF
TRBJ2-1 | TRBV7-8 | . | . | TGTGCCAGCAGCGCTAGTAGCTCCGCCCATGAGCAGTTCTTC | CASSASSSAHEQFF
TRBJ1-6 | TRBV7-8 | . | . | TGTGCCAGCGTCGATTATTCGAGCTCCTATAATTCACCCCTCCACTTT | CASVDYSSSYNSPLHF
TRBJ2-2 | TRBV7-8 | . | . | TGTGCCAGCAGCCGCCCCAGGCCCGGGGAGCTGTTTTTT | CASSRPRPGELFF
TRBJ2-5 | TRBV11-3 | . | TRBD1 | TGTGCCAGCAGCTTAAAAGGACAGGGTATGGAGACCCAGTACTTC | CASSLKGQGMETQYF
TRBJ1-5 | TRBV3-1/TRBV3-2 | . | . | TGTGCCAGCAGCCCCAGCGGAGGGCTGGGGGGCAATCAGCCCCAGCATTTT | CASSPSGGLGGNQPQHF
TRBJ2-1 | TRBV4-1 | . | TRBD2 | TGCGCCAGCAGCCAAGCAAGCGGGGGACGTACCTACAATGAGCAGTTCTTC | CASSQASGGRTYNEQFF
TRBJ2-1 | TRBV13 | . | . | TGTGCCAGCAGCTTACGTGACCCCCGGGGTGAGCAGTTCTTC | CASSLRDPRGEQFF
TRBJ1-5 | TRBV28 | . | . | TGTGCCAGCAGTTTTCAGGGGCCTCAAGGGCAGCCCCAGCATTTT | CASSFQGPQGQPQHF
TRBJ1-5 | TRBV7-2 | . | . | TGTGCCAGCAGCCTCGAACAGGGAAGGGGCAATCAGCCCCAGCATTTT | CASSLEQGRGNQPQHF
TRBJ2-3 | TRBV5-1 | . | . | TGCGCCAGCAGCCGACTAGTACAAGATACGCAGTATTTT | CASSRLVQDTQYF
TRBJ1-1 | TRBV19 | . | . | TGTGCCAGTCTTAAGGCCGCGGGGGTCACTGAAGCTTTCTTT | CASLKAAGVTEAFF